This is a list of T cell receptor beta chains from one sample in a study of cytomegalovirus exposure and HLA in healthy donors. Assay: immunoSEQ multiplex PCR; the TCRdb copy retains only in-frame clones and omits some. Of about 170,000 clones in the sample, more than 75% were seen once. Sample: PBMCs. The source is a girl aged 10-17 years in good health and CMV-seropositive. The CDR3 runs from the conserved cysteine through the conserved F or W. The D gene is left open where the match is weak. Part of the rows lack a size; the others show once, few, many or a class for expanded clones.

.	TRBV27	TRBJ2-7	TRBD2	CASSSSAGGSYEQYF	TGTGCCAGCAGTTCCTCGGCGGGGGGCTCCTACGAGCAGTACTTC
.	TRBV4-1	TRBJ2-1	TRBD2	CASSQVPGTSSYNEQFF	TGCGCCAGCAGCCAAGTCCCCGGGACTAGCAGCTACAATGAGCAGTTCTTC
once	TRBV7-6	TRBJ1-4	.	CASSSVGGGRPLGYEKLFF	TGTGCCAGCAGCTCCGTGGGGGGAGGGCGCCCTCTGGGGTATGAAAAACTGTTTTTT
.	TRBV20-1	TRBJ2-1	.	CSARDNEQFF	TGCAGTGCCCGGGACAACGAGCAGTTCTTC
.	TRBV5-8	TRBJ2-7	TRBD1	CASSAPGTADIFSYEQYF	TGTGCCAGCAGCGCCCCCGGGACAGCGGATATTTTCTCCTACGAGCAGTACTTC
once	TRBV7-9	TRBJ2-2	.	CASSLALRTGELFF	TGTGCCAGCAGCTTAGCGCTACGTACCGGGGAGCTGTTTTTT
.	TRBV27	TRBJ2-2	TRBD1	CASRAGTGTGGELFF	TGTGCCAGCAGGGCCGGGACAGGGACGGGCGGGGAGCTGTTTTTT
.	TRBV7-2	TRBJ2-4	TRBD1	CASSLEGQPQNIQYF	TGTGCCAGCAGCTTAGAGGGACAGCCCCAAAACATTCAGTACTTC
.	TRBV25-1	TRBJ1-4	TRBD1	CASSFLFERGRYEKLFF	TGTGCCAGCAGTTTTTTATTCGAAAGGGGGCGGTATGAAAAACTGTTTTTT
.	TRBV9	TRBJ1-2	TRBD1	CASSVEGAGGYTF	TGTGCCAGCAGCGTAGAGGGGGCAGGCGGCTACACCTTC
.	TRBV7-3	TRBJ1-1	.	CASSATGNTEAFF	TGTGCCAGCAGCGCGACAGGGAACACTGAAGCTTTCTTT
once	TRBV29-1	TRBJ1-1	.	CSGARTEAFF	TGCAGCGGGGCTCGCACTGAAGCTTTCTTT
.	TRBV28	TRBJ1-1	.	CASSLSPGRVFAEAFF	TGTGCCAGCAGTTTATCTCCAGGGAGGGTTTTTGCTGAAGCTTTCTTT
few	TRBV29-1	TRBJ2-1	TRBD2	CSVNSGGHNEQFF	TGCAGCGTCAATAGCGGGGGACACAATGAGCAGTTCTTC
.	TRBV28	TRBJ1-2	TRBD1	CASSLGDRGYGYTF	TGTGCCAGCAGTTTAGGGGACAGGGGATATGGCTACACCTTC
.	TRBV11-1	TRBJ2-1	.	CASSFVDEQFF	TGTGCCAGCAGCTTCGTCGATGAGCAGTTCTTC
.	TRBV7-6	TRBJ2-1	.	CASSFIVSGFNKEQFF	TGTGCCAGCAGCTTTATCGTATCGGGATTTAACAAGGAGCAGTTCTTC
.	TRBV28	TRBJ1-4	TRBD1	CASIDRGNEKLFF	TGTGCCAGCATCGACAGGGGGAATGAAAAACTGTTTTTT
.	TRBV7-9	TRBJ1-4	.	CASSLIIRGREDEKLFF	TGTGCCAGCAGCTTAATAATCCGTGGCAGGGAGGACGAAAAACTGTTTTTT
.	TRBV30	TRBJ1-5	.	CAWSTGLNQPQHF	TGTGCCTGGAGTACAGGCCTCAATCAGCCCCAGCATTTT
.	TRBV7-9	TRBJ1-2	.	CASSLFSELNYGYTF	TGTGCCAGCAGCTTATTTTCGGAGTTGAACTATGGCTACACCTTC
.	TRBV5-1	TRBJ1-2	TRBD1	CASSLGGSTGTAGYTF	TGCGCCAGCAGCTTGGGGGGTTCGACAGGGACGGCCGGCTACACCTTC
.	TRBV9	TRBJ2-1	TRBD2	CASSFSGGAYNEQFF	TGTGCCAGCAGCTTTAGCGGGGGGGCGTACAATGAGCAGTTCTTC
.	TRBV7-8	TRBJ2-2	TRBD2	CASSLAGRESNGELFF	TGTGCCAGCAGCTTAGCGGGGCGGGAGAGTAACGGGGAGCTGTTTTTT
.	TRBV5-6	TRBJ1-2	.	CASSLAYRDYGYTF	TGTGCCAGCAGCTTGGCCTACAGGGACTATGGCTACACCTTC
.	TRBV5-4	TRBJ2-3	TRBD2	CASSLAGLAGTKCTDTQYF	TGTGCCAGCAGCTTGGCCGGTCTAGCGGGTACCAAATGCACAGATACGCAGTATTTT
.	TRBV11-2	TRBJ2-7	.	CASSLVTGLGEQYF	TGTGCCAGCAGCTTAGTCACAGGGTTAGGGGAGCAGTACTTC
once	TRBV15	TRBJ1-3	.	CATSRRGSGNTIYF	TGTGCCACCAGCAGGCGAGGGAGTGGAAACACCATATATTTT
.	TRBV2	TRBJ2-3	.	CASSGREFTDTQYF	TGTGCCAGCAGTGGGCGGGAATTCACAGATACGCAGTATTTT
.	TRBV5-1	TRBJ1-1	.	CASSLGANTEAFF	TGCGCCAGCAGCTTGGGGGCGAACACTGAAGCTTTCTTT
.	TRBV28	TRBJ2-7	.	CASSPTPTYEQYF	TGTGCCAGCAGCCCTACCCCGACCTACGAGCAGTACTTC
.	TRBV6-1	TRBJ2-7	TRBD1	CASSAGTAYEQYF	TGTGCCAGCAGCGCCGGGACAGCCTACGAGCAGTACTTC
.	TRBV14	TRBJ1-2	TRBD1	CASSQAGQEVYGYTF	TGTGCCAGCAGCCAAGCGGGACAGGAGGTCTATGGCTACACCTTC
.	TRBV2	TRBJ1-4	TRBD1	CASSEDRGRREKLFF	TGTGCCAGCAGTGAGGACAGGGGGCGCAGGGAAAAACTGTTTTTT
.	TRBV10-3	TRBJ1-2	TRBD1	CAISDPTGGDLGDYGYTF	TGTGCCATCAGTGACCCGACAGGGGGCGATCTGGGTGACTATGGCTACACCTTC
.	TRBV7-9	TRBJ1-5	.	CASSLAFGEQPQHF	TGTGCCAGCAGCTTAGCGTTCGGGGAACAGCCCCAGCATTTT
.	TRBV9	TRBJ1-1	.	CASSAQENTEAFF	TGTGCCAGCAGCGCACAGGAAAACACTGAAGCTTTCTTT